The subject of this entry is one TCR beta chain. Its antigen is not yet known. No per-base quality is available; no much larger clone lies one base away. The sample comes from a study of shared clonotypes between healthy human individuals (dated by TCRdb to 2019 to 2021). The study in broad terms: The cohort included three men and a couple of women between 18 and 49 years of age. For each donor, CD4 naive and CD4 memory were each run on three plates, CD8 naive on two plates, and CD8 memory on one plate. To estimate repertoire size and how much clonotypes are shared between individuals, the study performed deep sequencing of blood TCR repertoires from 4 to 6 healthy adults. Libraries were prepared and TCR repertoires were sequenced by different laboratories using diverse techniques, in order to increase sequencing depth and limit assay-specific biases. Per donor, leukapheresis produced somewhere between about 0.9 and 9.5 billion PBMCs. General study outcomes and caveats: Estimated clonotype richness was generally larger for naive than for memory subsets. Compared with non-shared clonotypes, the clonotypes found in all four sorted-subset donors had higher generation probabilities. Even with the large sequencing depth, rarefaction of the sorted-subset datasets indicated that sequencing was incomplete. When several donors were compared, the shared fraction of clonotypes was around 4.6% for naive CD4, approximately 3.5% for naive CD8, 2.3% for memory CD4, and 0.4% for memory CD8. Because the study included only a small number of donors, the genetic and exposure-history diversity represented was limited. Sampling was limited to blood, and TCR repertoires in tissue likely differ from TCR repertoires in blood. Pairwise subsampling indicated that sequencing depth was expected to affect the degree of clonotype sharing among donors.

TCR CDR3 regions were amplified from genomic DNA by multiplex PCR using the deep immunoSEQ assay. Extracted genomic DNA from each cell subset was distributed evenly across all wells of several immunoSEQ 96-well plates, and each plate was treated as a replicate. For sorted subsets, roughly 190 ng of genomic DNA, equivalent to about 30,000 T cell genomes, went into each replicate PCR. Purified libraries were measured with a Qubit 3.0 fluorometer, size-checked on a Bioanalyzer 2100, and measured again with the KAPA Library Quantification kit. Every immunoSEQ 96-well plate was sequenced on a separate single-read 150-cycle Illumina NextSeq 550 flow cell. As for how the authors treated the data: The immunoSEQ output contained only junctional sequences without quality scores, so filtering could not match that applied to full-length reads. Sequences were annotated with PyIR, a Python wrapper for IgBLAST v1.9, and V/J genes and CDR3 were assigned using IMGT germline references. Reads were filtered out if the reads had weak V/J assignments (E-value above 1e-6), no CDR3, stop codons, out-of-frame junctions, or ambiguous translated residues. V3J clonotypes were defined by identical inferred V gene, J gene, and CDR3 amino acid sequence. The percentage overlap between two repertoires was calculated by dividing the number of shared unique clonotypes by the size of the smaller repertoire. Richness of each repertoire was evaluated using RTK rarefaction, the Chao1 estimator, and Recon v2.1 estimates of unobserved clonotypes. Generation probabilities were computed with OLGA for all TCRbeta clonotypes obtained by the gDNA method from several donors. TCRdb mirrors the immuneACCESS table, restricted to in-frame sequences. Some clones are absent from its copies; in checked studies, under half trace to an unresolved V gene, and the reason for the others is unknown. V and J calls plus clone size are reproduced from that table; the DNA served to infer D and trimming. Here the sample has 2 million to 2.5 million clones; just under 95% occur a single time. The ten largest clones take up approximately 0.41% of the sample.

CDR1 is given as SQVTM and CDR2 as ANQGSEA, both from the germline V gene. V and J lose 4 bases and 4 bases, and a span of 12 bases separates them. Including cysteine and phenylalanine, the CDR3 has 13 amino acids. Just CDR3 DNA is preserved here, 39 bases in frame from base 1. Donors were healthy HIV-negative adults with no recently reported acute infections or vaccinations. Every donor was a Caucasian adult living in Nashville, Tennessee, USA. CD4+ T cells were enriched through magnetic negative selection, after which naive cells were positively selected on CD45RA and the remaining negative fraction served as the memory subset. After blood collection by leukapheresis, PBMCs were isolated using Ficoll-Histopaque density gradient centrifugation and then cryopreserved in the vapor phase of liquid nitrogen. Analytical flow cytometry was used to check the purity and quantity of every magnetically sorted T cell population. Each sorted fraction had its genomic DNA isolated and then quantified by UV absorbance on a Nanodrop 2000c.

The TCR was taken from a man younger than 30 in good health. Some clones in this sample may be carry-over from other donors' samples. The chain is encoded by TRBV29-1 joined to TRBJ2-3; the D segment could be TRBD2, given 6 matching bases. Sequenced material: naive CD4+ T cells from PBMCs. Per the publication, the cell subset or site label means: CD45RA+ positively selected. The CDR3 in this case is CSVVAENADTQYF. The DNA is as follows: TGCAGCGTTGTAGCGGAGAATGCAGATACGCAGTATTTT.